Listed here are 25 T cell receptor beta chains from one sample, sequenced in a study of T cells in Graves' hyperthyroidism and ophthalmopathy. From RNA transcripts, TCR beta CDR3 regions were amplified. The HTBI primer set was used in a first-round RT-PCR of the TCR CDR3. TCRdb re-analysed the multiplex PCR reads in MiXCR, keeping a single row per CDR3 protein. The table shows over 500,000 distinct CDR3 sequences, with approximately 14% occurring only once. What was sequenced was blood. Receptor source: a woman aged 40 to 50 with Graves' hyperthyroidism.

This clonotype has more than one count but fewer than ten. V is TRBV9 and J is TRBJ2-1; D perhaps matches TRBD2 (5 bases). Germline CDR1 SGDLS, CDR2 YYNGEE. Trimming took off 0 bases at V and 0 bases at J, with 13 bases between the two ends. This CDR3 region has 17 residues. CDR3 in DNA: TGTGCCAGCAGCGTAGGTAGCGCGTACAGCTCCTACAATGAGCAGTTCTTC. This codes for CASSVGSAYSSYNEQFF.

This clonotype was recorded at least ten times. The chain links TRBV3-1 to TRBJ2-3; 7 bases align to TRBD1. After removal of 3 bases from V and 3 bases from J, the junction contained 9 bases not matched to a gene. Germline V gene data show CDR1 as LGHDT and CDR2 as YNNKEL (reference sequence). This CDR3 spans 16 amino acids. This CDR3 reads CASSHGPDRVTDTQYF. CDR3 coding DNA: TGTGCCAGCAGCCACGGCCCCGACAGGGTTACAGATACGCAGTATTTT.

This clonotype showed up many times. CDR3 in amino acids: CAWSVRAANTGELFF. The DNA of the CDR3 is TGTGCCTGGAGTGTAAGGGCAGCGAACACCGGGGAGCTGTTTTTT. The V gene is TRBV30, the J gene TRBJ2-2; D not certain. Trimming pared 0 bases from V and 0 bases from J, leaving 8 bases between. This CDR3 has 15 amino acids. Germline V gene lookup returns CDR1 GTSNPN and CDR2 SVGIG (reference sequence).

This clonotype was seen at least ten times. This chain links TRBV7-2 with TRBJ2-5; TRBD2 matches 8 bases. The CDR3 has 15 amino acids. With 5 bases clipped from V and 4 bases from J, the junction kept 9 bases outside the gene matches. Germline V gene lookup returns CDR1 SGHTA and CDR2 FQGNSA. CDR3 in amino acids: CASSAVRGGGETQYF. DNA for the CDR3: TGTGCCAGCAGCGCCGTTCGGGGGGGAGGAGAGACCCAGTACTTC.

This clonotype was detected many times. The rearrangement uses TRBV7-2 and TRBJ2-2, with D hard to call. V shed 6 bases and J shed 6 bases, with 14 bases lying between them. The CDR3 is 14 amino acids. CDR1 and CDR2 from the germline V gene are SGHTA and FQGNSA. The DNA for the CDR3 is TGTGCCAGCAGACTCCTGGGAACTGCCGGGGAGCTGTTTTTT. Its protein is CASRLLGTAGELFF. Complete variable domain (other parts from reference TRBV7-2 and TRBJ2-2): GAGVSQSPSNKVTEKGKDVELRCDPISGHTALYWYRQSLGQGLEFLIYFQGNSAPDKSGLPSDRFSAERTGGSVSTLTIQRTQQEDSAVYLCASRLLGTAGELFFGEGSRLTVL.

This clonotype was recorded a few times. This chain links TRBV15 with TRBJ1-4, with 10 bases matching TRBD1. The CDR3 extends over 12 amino acids. Germline assignment: CDR1 LNHNV and CDR2 YYDKDF (reference sequence). V was clipped by 9 bases and J by 7 bases; unmatched bases: 2. CDR3 nucleotide sequence: TGTGCCACGAGGGACAGGGGTGAAAAACTGTTTTTT. Translating gives CATRDRGEKLFF.

In this sample, this clonotype turned up many times. The V gene is TRBV28, the J gene TRBJ1-5; unclear D gene. The CDR3 length is 15 residues. V gave up 6 bases and J gave up 0 bases, with 12 bases separating them. Germline loops: CDR1 MDHEN, CDR2 SYDVKM. CDR3 in amino acids: CASSQTANSNQPQHF. In DNA form, the CDR3 reads TGTGCCAGCAGCCAGACCGCTAATAGCAATCAGCCCCAGCATTTT.

The table lists this clonotype with many counts. The gene calls are TRBV7-9 and TRBJ2-7; D remains ambiguous. Trimming pared 5 bases from V and 2 bases from J, leaving 16 bases between. This CDR3 comprises 15 residues. Looked up from germline, CDR1 is SEHNR and CDR2 is FQNEAQ (reference sequence). The chain's CDR3 is CASSLKLTSPYEQYF. DNA of the CDR3: TGTGCCAGCAGCCTAAAACTGACAAGCCCCTACGAGCAGTACTTC. The variable domain in full, with the rest retrieved from reference TRBV7-9 and TRBJ2-7, is DTGVSQNPRHKITKRGQNVTFRCDPISEHNRLYWYRQTLGQGPEFLTYFQNEAQLEKSRLLSDRFSAERPKGSFSTLEIQRTEQGDSAMYLCASSLKLTSPYEQYFGPGTRLTVT.

This clonotype was counted at least ten times. The CDR3 reads CASSASGPRTDTQYF. The CDR3 DNA reads as TGTGCCAGCAGTGCCAGCGGTCCTCGCACAGATACGCAGTATTTT. The chain recombines TRBV28 with TRBJ2-3; possibly TRBD2 for D (5 bases). The V gene lost 5 bases and the J gene lost 1 base, with 13 bases spanning the gap. Germline V CDR1 and CDR2: MDHEN, SYDVKM. CDR3 length equals 15 residues.

A few counts support this clonotype. This chain links TRBV20-1 with TRBJ1-5; the D gene is possibly TRBD1 (5 bases). CDR1 and CDR2 (germline): DFQATT, SNEGSKA (reference sequence). The CDR3 has 14 residues. V lost 1 base and J 6 bases, leaving 13 bases between the germline ends. The CDR3 reads CSARALGGVQPQHF. CDR3 nucleotide sequence: TGCAGTGCTAGAGCCCTTGGGGGAGTTCAGCCCCAGCATTTT.

This clonotype appeared many times. V usage is TRBV2 and J usage is TRBJ2-2, with D possibly being TRBD2 (6 bases). Germline V gives CDR1 SNHLY, CDR2 FYNNEI. V gave up 8 bases and J gave up 1 base, with 11 bases separating them. This CDR3 has 14 amino acids. The CDR3 is CASGGRMNTGELFF. In DNA, the CDR3 is TGTGCCAGCGGGGGGAGAATGAACACCGGGGAGCTGTTTTTT.

This clonotype was recorded many times. The chain has TRBV20-1 and TRBJ2-1, with a weak D call TRBD2 (5 bases). V lost 2 bases to trimming and J lost 5 bases, with 7 bases between them. The CDR3 runs to 12 residues. The germline CDR1 and CDR2 sequences are DFQATT and SNEGSKA (reference sequence). CDR3 coding DNA: TGCAGTGCTAGAACCGGGAACAATGAGCAGTTCTTC. This gives the protein CSARTGNNEQFF.

In its sample, this clonotype was seen a few times. The rearrangement joins TRBV27 to TRBJ1-4; D unresolved. The CDR3 loop spans 14 amino acids. In germline, CDR1 is MNHEY, CDR2 SMNVEV (reference sequence). Trimming pared 5 bases from V and 8 bases from J, leaving 15 bases between. CDR3 coding DNA: TGTGCCAGCAGTCCAGAACGTCTACCAGAAAAACTGTTTTTT. This gives the protein CASSPERLPEKLFF.

This clonotype was observed many times. The chain recombines TRBV20-1 with TRBJ2-1, with TRBD2 matching 7 bases. V shed 1 base, J shed 6 bases, and the junction held 9 bases outside the gene matches. There are 15 residues in the CDR3. Germline lookup yields CDR1 DFQATT and CDR2 SNEGSKA (reference sequence). This CDR3 reads CSARALLANPNEQFF. In nucleotides, the CDR3 is TGCAGTGCTAGAGCGCTACTAGCGAATCCCAATGAGCAGTTCTTC.

J is TRBJ1-6 and V is TRBV7-9; tentative D call: TRBD1 (5 bases). Deletions cut 4 bases from V and 8 bases from J, with 21 bases between. CDR1 is SEHNR and CDR2 is FQNEAQ in the germline V gene (reference sequence). CDR3 size: 17 residues. The CDR3 loop is CASSSGGGTEFHSPLHF. The CDR3 region has the DNA TGTGCCAGCAGCTCCGGAGGCGGGACGGAGTTCCATTCACCCCTCCACTTT.

The sample holds many counts of this clonotype. The V and J genes are TRBV20-1 and TRBJ2-1; TRBD2 matches at 8 bases. The CDR3 totals 14 residues. Germline V CDR1 and CDR2: DFQATT, SNEGSKA (reference sequence). After removal of 6 bases from V and 9 bases from J, the junction contained 13 bases not matched to a gene. This CDR3 is CSARTSSPLSEQFF. Here the CDR3 DNA reads TGCAGTGCACGGACTAGCTCCCCTCTCAGTGAGCAGTTCTTC.

This clonotype was counted many times. The chain links TRBV19 to TRBJ2-7; possible D gene TRBD2, 5 bases. CDR3 length: 15 residues. V lost 6 bases to trimming and J lost 3 bases, with 18 bases between them. Germline V CDR1 and CDR2: LNHDA, SQIVND (reference sequence). The CDR3, as DNA: TGTGCCAGTAGCTCGCCAGCCGGGAAAGACTACGAGCAGTACTTC. This translates into CASSSPAGKDYEQYF.

This clonotype was picked up many times. The gene calls are TRBV20-1 and TRBJ2-7; weak D call: TRBD1 (6 bases). Between the trimmed V and J ends, which lost 6 bases and 5 bases, there was a span of 20 bases. The CDR3 totals 14 residues. CDR1 and CDR2 from the germline V gene are DFQATT and SNEGSKA (reference sequence). The CDR3 region is CSAGSWQGMNEQYF. CDR3 nucleotides: TGCAGTGCCGGGTCATGGCAGGGGATGAACGAGCAGTACTTC.

In its sample, this clonotype was seen many times. The chain has TRBV7-8 and TRBJ2-5; a possible D gene is TRBD2 (5 bases). V dropped 5 bases and J dropped 6 bases, with 19 bases sitting between them. The germline gives CDR1 SGHVS, CDR2 FQNEAQ. The CDR3 length is 15 residues. DNA of the CDR3: TGTGCCAGCAGCCTTCAGGCGGGTACGGGGAAGACCCAGTACTTC. Translated: CASSLQAGTGKTQYF.

V is TRBV11-2 and J is TRBJ2-1; 8 nucleotides align to TRBD1. The V gene's germline CDR1 is SGHAT and CDR2 FQNNGV. CDR3 length equals 18 residues. The V and J ends lost 5 bases and 5 bases, in that order; junction bases with no gene match: 17. The CDR3 DNA is TGTGCCAGCAGCCCGCTTGGGGTGGGGCAGGGGGCGGACAATGAGCAGTTCTTC. Its protein is CASSPLGVGQGADNEQFF.

This clonotype has ten or more counts. This chain connects TRBV6-1 to TRBJ1-1; TRBD1 matches at 8 bases. V lost 6 bases, J lost 10 bases, and 10 bases stayed unmatched. The CDR3 is 13 residues long. In germline, CDR1 is MNHNS, CDR2 SASEGT. The CDR3 here is CASRVQGADGAFF. For the CDR3, the DNA is TGTGCCAGCAGGGTTCAGGGGGCGGACGGAGCTTTCTTT.

This clonotype was seen a few times. A clone one base away is much larger, so this may be a read error. The V gene is TRBV30, the J gene TRBJ1-1; tentatively, D is TRBD1 (5 bases). In germline, CDR1 is GTSNPN, CDR2 SVGIG (reference sequence). The CDR3 runs 15 residues. Between the trimmed V and J ends, which lost 0 bases and 5 bases, there was a span of 16 bases. The CDR3 DNA follows: TGTGCCTGGAGTGTACTGGGGGTGGGTAAGACTGAAGCTTTCTTT. As protein: CAWSVLGVGKTEAFF.

The V and J genes are TRBV30 and TRBJ1-5; no definite D call. CDR3 size: 16 residues. CDR1 and CDR2 from the germline V gene are GTSNPN and SVGIG (reference sequence). V shed 0 bases and J shed 4 bases, with 16 bases lying between them. The CDR3 loop reads CAWSVLGERINQPQHF. In nucleotides, the CDR3 is TGTGCCTGGAGTGTACTTGGGGAGAGGATTAATCAGCCCCAGCATTTT.

J is TRBJ2-1 and V is TRBV20-1, with 11 nucleotides matching TRBD2. The CDR3 covers 13 residues. CDR1 DFQATT and CDR2 SNEGSKA come from the germline V gene (reference sequence). Trimming at V came to 8 bases and at J to 6 bases, leaving 6 bases not matched to a gene. The CDR3 sequence is CSHPGLAVNEQFF. DNA for the CDR3: TGCAGTCATCCGGGACTAGCGGTCAATGAGCAGTTCTTC.

This clonotype was observed many times. The V and J genes are TRBV2 and TRBJ2-1, with 8 bases aligning to TRBD1. From germline, CDR1 is SNHLY and CDR2 FYNNEI. The CDR3 runs to 15 residues. Trimming at V came to 4 bases and at J to 2 bases, leaving 4 bases not matched to a gene. CDR3 DNA sequence: TGTGCCAGCAGTGGTGACAGGGGTACCTACAATGAGCAGTTCTTC. This translates into CASSGDRGTYNEQFF.